This is a list of T cell receptor beta chains from one sample in a study of cytomegalovirus exposure and HLA in healthy donors. Only in-frame clones appear in the TCRdb table, and some are missing; sequencing was by immunoSEQ multiplex PCR. The sample includes about 110,000 clones, under 85% of them seen just once. Sequencing used PBMCs. These receptors came from a male donor in good health and CMV-seronegative. Each CDR3 is given with its conserved first and last residue. A D gene is named only where the DNA matches it firmly. A row's size may be missing; if present it is once, few, many or a size class.

d_call,clone_size,j_call,v_call,cdr3_aa,cdr3_nt
NA,NA,TRBJ2-7,TRBV27,CASSPRALSYEQYF,TGTGCCAGCAGTCCGAGGGCCCTATCCTACGAGCAGTACTTC
TRBD2,NA,TRBJ2-3,TRBV10-1,CASSEFPAGSTDTQYF,TGCGCCAGCAGTGAGTTTCCAGCGGGGAGCACAGATACGCAGTATTTT
NA,NA,TRBJ2-7,TRBV19,CASSRQAGGYEQYF,TGTGCCAGTAGTAGACAAGCCGGGGGTTACGAGCAGTACTTC
NA,few,TRBJ1-4,TRBV5-4,CASSLGGESDEKLFF,TGTGCCAGCAGTCTTGGGGGGGAATCGGATGAAAAACTGTTTTTT
TRBD1,few,TRBJ2-7,TRBV11-2,CASSLNPTGAGTTGEQYF,TGTGCCAGCAGCTTGAACCCGACAGGGGCCGGGACAACGGGCGAGCAGTACTTC
TRBD2,NA,TRBJ2-2,TRBV29-1,CSVAGGIFGTGELFF,TGCAGCGTCGCGGGGGGGATTTTTGGCACCGGGGAGCTGTTTTTT
NA,NA,TRBJ2-1,TRBV4-1,CASSQETDPYNEQFF,TGCGCCAGCAGCCAAGAGACTGACCCCTACAATGAGCAGTTCTTC
TRBD1,NA,TRBJ2-5,TRBV29-1,CSVPPRDRRDETQYF,TGCAGCGTTCCCCCCCGGGACAGAAGGGATGAGACCCAGTACTTC
TRBD2,NA,TRBJ2-2,TRBV5-6,CASSLWREGENGELFF,TGTGCCAGCAGCTTGTGGCGGGAGGGCGAAAACGGGGAGCTGTTTTTT
NA,NA,TRBJ2-3,TRBV6-6,CASSSKDSRVPYTQYF,TGTGCCAGCAGTTCGAAGGACAGCCGTGTGCCATATACGCAGTATTTT
TRBD2,NA,TRBJ2-1,TRBV19,CASSNYAASGSSYNEQFF,TGTGCCAGTAGTAATTACGCGGCTAGCGGGAGCTCCTACAATGAGCAGTTCTTC
NA,NA,TRBJ1-2,TRBV7-9,CASRSGREKDYYGYTF,TGTGCCAGCAGATCGGGGAGAGAAAAAGACTACTATGGCTACACCTTC
NA,NA,TRBJ2-3,TRBV9,CASSVGSGGGTDTQYF,TGTGCCAGCAGCGTAGGTAGCGGCGGGGGCACAGATACGCAGTATTTT
TRBD2,NA,TRBJ2-1,TRBV7-9,CASSLSLGGSGDEQFF,TGTGCCAGCAGCTTATCACTCGGCGGGAGTGGAGATGAGCAGTTCTTC